This T cell receptor (beta chain) was recorded in a study of blood T cell repertoires in COVID-19. Background on the study: COVID-19 samples, acute and convalescent, were from the United States, Italy and Spain. PBMCs, B-cell-depleted T cells, or T cells were the source of the cDNA or gDNA that made up the material.

Germline loops: CDR1 LGHNA, CDR2 YNFKEQ. There are 15 residues in the CDR3. Trimming removed 0 bases at V and 0 bases at J, with 9 bases between. Authors' processing steps: It was from reference gene primer amplification that nucleated cell counts were estimated. Method: immunoSEQ multiplex PCR; TCRdb's copy keeps in-frame clones and lacks some. The DNA was the basis for D and trimming; V, J and clone size are from that table. Here the sample spans approximately 20,000 clones, approximately 86% being singletons. Sequencing used peripheral blood. The receptor was derived from a man between 65 and 85 years old with acute or convalescent COVID-19. The chain employs TRBV4-2 and TRBJ2-7; D uncertain. The CDR3 sequence is CASSQDENFSYEQYF. As DNA, the CDR3 is TGTGCCAGCAGCCAAGATGAGAACTTCTCCTACGAGCAGTACTTC.